This TCR beta chain was sequenced for a study of CD8+CD57+ T cells in acquired aplastic anemia. It was patients with CD8+CD57+ cell expansion by flow cytometry who were chosen for sequencing. Both TCR beta VDJ combination and CDR3 sequence profiling were carried out. Genomic DNA was the template for this profiling. Using its own MiXCR run on the reads, TCRdb lists one record per CDR3 protein. The sample consists of roughly 160,000 distinct CDR3 sequences, around half of them appearing once. This CDR3 has 13 amino acids. Unmatched junction bases numbered 4, after V lost 3 bases and J lost 6 bases. Germline V gives CDR1 SGHDT, CDR2 YYEEEE. This clonotype was detected ten times or more.

The receptor's source is a human donor with aplastic anemia. The sample comprised sorted CD4+, CD8+, or CD8+CD57+ T cells (not recorded which) from PBMCs. The chain carries TRBV5-6 and TRBJ2-7; 9 bases are shared with TRBD1. The CDR3 loop reads CASSSTGGGEQYF. The CDR3 DNA reads as TGTGCCAGCAGCTCGACAGGGGGAGGCGAGCAGTACTTC. Filled out from reference TRBV5-6 and TRBJ2-7, the complete variable domain reads DAGVTQSPTHLIKTRGQQVTLRCSPKSGHDTVSWYQQALGQGPQFIFQYYEEEERQRGNFPDRFSGHQFPNYSSELNVNALLLGDSALYLCASSSTGGGEQYFGPGTRLTVT.